This is a list of T cell receptor beta chains from one sample in a study of blood T cell repertoires in COVID-19. The assay was immunoSEQ multiplex PCR, and TCRdb's table has in-frame clones only and misses some. The repertoire holds about 50,000 clones, with roughly 76% as singletons. Sequencing input: peripheral blood. Receptor source: a man aged 45-65 years with active or convalescent COVID-19. CDR3s include the opening cysteine and the closing phenylalanine or tryptophan. Clone size, where shown, is once, few, many, or a class for clones that have expanded.

J gene | clone size | V gene | CDR3 protein
TRBJ2-7 | - | TRBV9 | CASSVDQGEQYF
TRBJ2-6 | - | TRBV9 | CASSAWGQTSSGANVLTF
TRBJ2-1 | - | TRBV7-9 | CASSSGTSGNEQFF
TRBJ2-4 | once | TRBV11-2 | CASSRTGGFAKNIQYF
TRBJ2-3 | - | TRBV29-1 | CSVEGGPRMADTQYF
TRBJ1-3 | - | TRBV2 | CASKPTGTGGNTIYF
TRBJ2-1 | once | TRBV29-1 | CSVDGISDLGSYNEQFF
TRBJ2-1 | - | TRBV7-9 | CASSLGGTGQDNEQFF
TRBJ2-1 | - | TRBV10-3 | CAISESADRGARAYNEQFF
TRBJ2-1 | - | TRBV19 | CASKSGTSGIEQFF
TRBJ2-5 | - | TRBV6-5 | CASSPDWQETQYF
TRBJ2-7 | - | TRBV19 | CASSKEDRVFHEQYF
TRBJ2-1 | - | TRBV6-6 | CASSPRTGISYNEQFF
TRBJ2-4 | - | TRBV19 | CASSINSGGASTKNIQYF
TRBJ2-2 | - | TRBV7-8 | CASSLWGLAGGLTGELFF
TRBJ2-1 | - | TRBV4-1 | CASSQGGGSNEQFF
TRBJ2-1 | - | TRBV30 | CAWSVLDEQFF
TRBJ2-7 | - | TRBV7-9 | CASSLAASGGLGQYF
TRBJ1-1 | - | TRBV30 | CALGQGGTEAFF
TRBJ2-1 | - | TRBV7-7 | CASSLAKSGGLNEQFF
TRBJ1-2 | once | TRBV19 | CASRSIGAVNNYGYTF
TRBJ2-7 | - | TRBV10-3 | CASLPGTGTYEQYF
TRBJ1-1 | - | TRBV5-5 | CASSLSPTGVTEAFF
TRBJ2-1 | few | TRBV7-2 | CASSRLLAGGYNEQFF